This note documents a single TCR beta chain sequence. The data derive from a study of T cell responses to AZD1222 COVID-19 vaccine. Method: immunoSEQ multiplex PCR; TCRdb's copy keeps in-frame clones and lacks some. This sample has about 120,000 clones, with around 86% found just once. Germline V gene lookup returns CDR1 SGDLS and CDR2 YYNGEE. Trimming shortened V by 2 bases and J by 13 bases, and 19 bases separated the two germline ends. CDR3 length: 14 residues. The material was peripheral blood, obtained on day 0 of AZD1222 vaccination. This chain joins TRBV9 and TRBJ2-1, with D possibly TRBD1 on 5 matching bases. This TCR derives from an adult in good health. CDR3 nucleotides: TGTGCCAGCAGCGTTATAGGGGCCTCCCATCAACAGTTCTTC. This codes for CASSVIGASHQQFF.